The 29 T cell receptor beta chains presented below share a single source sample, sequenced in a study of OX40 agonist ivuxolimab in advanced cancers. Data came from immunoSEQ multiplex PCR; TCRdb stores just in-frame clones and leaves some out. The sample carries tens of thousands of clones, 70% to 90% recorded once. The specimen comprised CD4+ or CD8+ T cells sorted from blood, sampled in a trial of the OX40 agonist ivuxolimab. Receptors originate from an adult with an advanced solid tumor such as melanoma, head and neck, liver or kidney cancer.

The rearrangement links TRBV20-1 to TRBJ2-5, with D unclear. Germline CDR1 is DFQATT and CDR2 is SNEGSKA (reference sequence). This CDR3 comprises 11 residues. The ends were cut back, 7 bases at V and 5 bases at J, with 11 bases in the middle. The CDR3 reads CSVQTRETQYF. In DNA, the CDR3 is TGCAGTGTCCAGACCCGGGAGACCCAGTACTTC.

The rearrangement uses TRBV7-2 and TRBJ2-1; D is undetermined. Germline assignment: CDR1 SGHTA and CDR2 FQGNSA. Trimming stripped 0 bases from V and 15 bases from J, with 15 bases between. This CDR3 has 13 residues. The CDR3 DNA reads TGTGCCAGCAGCTTAGCGACCAGGCCTTTTGGGTTCTTC. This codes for CASSLATRPFGFF. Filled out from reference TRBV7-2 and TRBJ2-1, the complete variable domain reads GAGVSQSPSNKVTEKGKDVELRCDPISGHTALYWYRQSLGQGLEFLIYFQGNSAPDKSGLPSDRFSAERTGGSVSTLTIQRTQQEDSAVYLCASSLATRPFGFFGPGTRLTVL.

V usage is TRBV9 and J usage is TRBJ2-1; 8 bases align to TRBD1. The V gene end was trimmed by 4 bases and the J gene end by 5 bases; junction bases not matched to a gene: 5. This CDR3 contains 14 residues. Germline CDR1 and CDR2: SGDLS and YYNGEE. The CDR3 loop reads CASSSRDRNNEQFF. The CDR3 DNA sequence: TGTGCCAGCAGCTCACGGGACAGGAACAATGAGCAGTTCTTC.

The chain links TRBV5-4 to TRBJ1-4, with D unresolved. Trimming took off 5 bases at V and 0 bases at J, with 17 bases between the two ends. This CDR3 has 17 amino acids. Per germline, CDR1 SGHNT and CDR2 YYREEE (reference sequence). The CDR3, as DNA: TGTGCCAGCAGTTCCCGGGCAACCGCAGCAACTAATGAAAAACTGTTTTTT. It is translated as CASSSRATAATNEKLFF.

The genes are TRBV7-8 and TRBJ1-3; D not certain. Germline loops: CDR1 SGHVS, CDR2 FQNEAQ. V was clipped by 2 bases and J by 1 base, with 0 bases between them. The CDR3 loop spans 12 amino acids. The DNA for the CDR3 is TGTGCCAGCAGCTTATCTGGAAACACCATATATTTT. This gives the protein CASSLSGNTIYF.

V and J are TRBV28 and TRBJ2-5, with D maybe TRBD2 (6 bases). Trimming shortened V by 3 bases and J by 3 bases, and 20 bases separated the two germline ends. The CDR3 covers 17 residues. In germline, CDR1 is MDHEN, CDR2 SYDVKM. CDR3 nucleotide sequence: TGTGCCAGCAGTTTCCCCTGGGGAGGAGCGACCAAAGAGACCCAGTACTTC. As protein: CASSFPWGGATKETQYF.

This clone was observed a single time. Written as DNA, the CDR3 is TGTGCCAGCAGTTACTCGGGGGCCCCATACAATGAGCAGTTCTTC. It specifies CASSYSGAPYNEQFF. The chain recombines TRBV6-5 with TRBJ2-1; possible D gene TRBD1, 6 bases. Per germline, CDR1 MNHEY and CDR2 SVGAGI. Trimming stripped 0 bases from V and 4 bases from J, with 10 bases between. This CDR3 is built from 15 residues.

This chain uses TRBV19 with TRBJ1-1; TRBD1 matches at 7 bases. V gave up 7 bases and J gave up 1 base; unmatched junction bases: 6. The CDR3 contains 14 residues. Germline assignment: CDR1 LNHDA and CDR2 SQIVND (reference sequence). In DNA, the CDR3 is TGTGCCAGTACCTCGGACAGGAGGAACACTGAAGCTTTCTTT. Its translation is CASTSDRRNTEAFF.

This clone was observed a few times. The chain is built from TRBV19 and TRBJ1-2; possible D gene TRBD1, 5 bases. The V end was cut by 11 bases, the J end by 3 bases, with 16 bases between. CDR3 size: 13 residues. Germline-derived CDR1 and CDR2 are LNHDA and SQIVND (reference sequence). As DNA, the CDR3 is TGTGCCGGAAACAGGCATGGCGACTATGGCTACACCTTC. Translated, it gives CAGNRHGDYGYTF.

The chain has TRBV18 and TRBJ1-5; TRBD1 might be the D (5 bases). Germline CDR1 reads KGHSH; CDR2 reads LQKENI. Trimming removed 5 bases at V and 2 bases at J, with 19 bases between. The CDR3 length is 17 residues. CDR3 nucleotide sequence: TGTGCCAGCTCAGACAGACCCCCAGGGACCGGCAATCAGCCCCAGCATTTT. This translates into CASSDRPPGTGNQPQHF.

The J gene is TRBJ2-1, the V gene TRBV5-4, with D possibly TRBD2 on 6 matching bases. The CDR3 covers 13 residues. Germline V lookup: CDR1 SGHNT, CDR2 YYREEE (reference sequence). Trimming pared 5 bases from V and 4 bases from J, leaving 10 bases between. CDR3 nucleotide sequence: TGTGCCAGCAGACGGGGACTTTACAATGAGCAGTTCTTC. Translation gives CASRRGLYNEQFF.

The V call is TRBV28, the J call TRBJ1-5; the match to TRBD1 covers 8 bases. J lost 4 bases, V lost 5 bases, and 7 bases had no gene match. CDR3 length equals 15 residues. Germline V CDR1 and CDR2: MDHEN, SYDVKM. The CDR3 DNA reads TGTGCCAGCAGTGAGTCAGGGGGCGGAAATCAGCCCCAGCATTTT. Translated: CASSESGGGNQPQHF.

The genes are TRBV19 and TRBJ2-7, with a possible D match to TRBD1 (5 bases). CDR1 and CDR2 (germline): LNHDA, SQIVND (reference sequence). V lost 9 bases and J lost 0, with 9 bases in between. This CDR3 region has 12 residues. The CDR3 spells CASQDTSYEQYF. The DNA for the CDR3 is TGTGCCAGCCAGGACACCTCCTACGAGCAGTACTTC.

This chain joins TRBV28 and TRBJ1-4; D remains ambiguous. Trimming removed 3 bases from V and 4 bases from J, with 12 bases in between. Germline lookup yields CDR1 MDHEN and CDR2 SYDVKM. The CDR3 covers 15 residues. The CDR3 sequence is CASSFPASNNEKLFF. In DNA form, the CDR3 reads TGTGCCAGCAGTTTCCCGGCCAGCAATAATGAAAAACTGTTTTTT.

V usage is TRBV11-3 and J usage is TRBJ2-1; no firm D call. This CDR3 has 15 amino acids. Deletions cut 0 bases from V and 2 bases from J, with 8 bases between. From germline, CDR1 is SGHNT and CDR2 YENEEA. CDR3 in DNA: TGTGCCAGCAGCTTAGAAGGGCTACCCTACAATGAGCAGTTCTTC. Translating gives CASSLEGLPYNEQFF.

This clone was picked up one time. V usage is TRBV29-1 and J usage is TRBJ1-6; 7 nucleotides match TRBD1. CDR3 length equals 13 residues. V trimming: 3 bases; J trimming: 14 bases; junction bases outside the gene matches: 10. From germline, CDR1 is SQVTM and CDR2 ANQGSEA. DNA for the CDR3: TGCAGCGTTGACCACTACAGGGGAATAACCCTCCACTTT. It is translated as CSVDHYRGITLHF.

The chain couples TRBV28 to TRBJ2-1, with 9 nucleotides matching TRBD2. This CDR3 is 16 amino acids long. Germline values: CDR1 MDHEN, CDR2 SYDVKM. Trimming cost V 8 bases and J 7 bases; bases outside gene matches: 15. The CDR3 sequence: CASRWTRASGTNEQFF. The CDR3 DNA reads TGTGCCAGCCGCTGGACCAGGGCTAGCGGGACGAATGAGCAGTTCTTC.

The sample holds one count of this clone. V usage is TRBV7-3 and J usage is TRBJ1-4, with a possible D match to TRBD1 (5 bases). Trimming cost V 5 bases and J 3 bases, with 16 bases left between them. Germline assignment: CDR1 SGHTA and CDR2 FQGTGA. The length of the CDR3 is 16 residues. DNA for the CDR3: TGTGCCAGCAGCCCCACCGGGGGTCAGGCTAATGAAAAACTGTTTTTT. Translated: CASSPTGGQANEKLFF.

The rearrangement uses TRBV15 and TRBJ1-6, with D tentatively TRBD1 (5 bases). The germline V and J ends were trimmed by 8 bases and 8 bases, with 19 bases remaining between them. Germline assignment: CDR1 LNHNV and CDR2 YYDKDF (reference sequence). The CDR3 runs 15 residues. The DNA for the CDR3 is TGTGCCACCCGGCGGGGCGGCGGCCAGGATTCACCCCTCCACTTT. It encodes CATRRGGGQDSPLHF.

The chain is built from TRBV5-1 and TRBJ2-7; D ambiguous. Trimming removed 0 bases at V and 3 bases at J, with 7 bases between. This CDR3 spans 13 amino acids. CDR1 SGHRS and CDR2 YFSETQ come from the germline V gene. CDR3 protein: CASSLGLNYEQYF. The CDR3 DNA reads TGCGCCAGCAGCTTGGGGCTAAACTACGAGCAGTACTTC.

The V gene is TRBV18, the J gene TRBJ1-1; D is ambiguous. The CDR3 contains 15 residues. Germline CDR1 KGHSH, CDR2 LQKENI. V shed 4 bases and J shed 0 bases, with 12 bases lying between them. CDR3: CASSQDGSMNTEAFF. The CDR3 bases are TGTGCCAGCTCACAAGACGGGAGCATGAACACTGAAGCTTTCTTT.

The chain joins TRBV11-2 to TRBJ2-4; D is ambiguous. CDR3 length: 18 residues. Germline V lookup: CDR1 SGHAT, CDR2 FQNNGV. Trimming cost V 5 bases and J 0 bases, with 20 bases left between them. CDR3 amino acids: CASSPFYPKFLAKNIQYF. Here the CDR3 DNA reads TGTGCCAGCAGCCCATTCTACCCGAAGTTCCTAGCCAAAAACATTCAGTACTTC.

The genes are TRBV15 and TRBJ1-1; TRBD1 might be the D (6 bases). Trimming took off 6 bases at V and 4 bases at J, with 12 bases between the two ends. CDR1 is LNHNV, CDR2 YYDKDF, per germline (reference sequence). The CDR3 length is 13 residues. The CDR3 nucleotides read TGTGCCACCAGTCTCAGGGGAGGCACTGAAGCTTTCTTT. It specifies CATSLRGGTEAFF.

The DNA for the CDR3 is TGCGCCAGCAGCTTCGCCCCTACCGGGACAGGGAGGGACACTGAAGCTTTCTTT. Protein: CASSFAPTGTGRDTEAFF. V usage is TRBV5-1 and J usage is TRBJ1-1, with 9 bases fitting TRBD1. V was pared by 2 bases and J by 3 bases, with 14 bases of the junction left unmatched. The germline gives CDR1 SGHRS, CDR2 YFSETQ. The CDR3 extends over 18 amino acids.

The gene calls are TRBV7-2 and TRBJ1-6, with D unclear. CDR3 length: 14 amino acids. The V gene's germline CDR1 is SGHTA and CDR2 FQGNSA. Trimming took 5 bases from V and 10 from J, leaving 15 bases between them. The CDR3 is CASSPGLRYSPLHF. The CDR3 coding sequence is TGTGCCAGCAGCCCCGGACTACGTTACTCACCCCTCCACTTT.

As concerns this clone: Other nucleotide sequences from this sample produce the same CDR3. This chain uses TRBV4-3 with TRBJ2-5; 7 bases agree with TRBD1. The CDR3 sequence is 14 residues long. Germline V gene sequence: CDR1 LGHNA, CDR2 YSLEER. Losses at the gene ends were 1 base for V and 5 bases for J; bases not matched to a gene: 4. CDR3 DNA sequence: TGCGCCAGCAGCCAAGGACAGGGTGGGGAGACCCAGTACTTC. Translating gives CASSQGQGGETQYF.

The CDR3 reads CASSLARTGIEYGYTF. The CDR3 DNA reads as TGTGCCAGCAGCTTAGCACGGACAGGGATCGAGTATGGCTACACCTTC. The V call is TRBV7-9, the J call TRBJ1-2; 8 nucleotides align to TRBD1. Germline CDR1 SEHNR, CDR2 FQNEAQ (reference sequence). CDR3 length: 16 residues. Trimming at V came to 0 bases and at J to 5 bases, leaving 8 bases not matched to a gene.

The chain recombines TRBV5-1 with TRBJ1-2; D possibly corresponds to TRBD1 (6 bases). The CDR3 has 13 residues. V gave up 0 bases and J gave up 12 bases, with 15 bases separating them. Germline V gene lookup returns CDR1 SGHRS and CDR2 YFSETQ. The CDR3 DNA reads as TGCGCCAGCAGCTTGGCCTCAAGTCAGGGGAACACCTTC. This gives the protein CASSLASSQGNTF.

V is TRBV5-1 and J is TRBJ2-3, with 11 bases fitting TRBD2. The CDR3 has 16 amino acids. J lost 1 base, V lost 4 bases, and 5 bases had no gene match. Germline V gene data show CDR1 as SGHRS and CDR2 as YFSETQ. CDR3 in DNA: TGCGCCAGCAGCCCGCTACTAGCGGGGGGCACAGATACGCAGTATTTT. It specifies CASSPLLAGGTDTQYF.